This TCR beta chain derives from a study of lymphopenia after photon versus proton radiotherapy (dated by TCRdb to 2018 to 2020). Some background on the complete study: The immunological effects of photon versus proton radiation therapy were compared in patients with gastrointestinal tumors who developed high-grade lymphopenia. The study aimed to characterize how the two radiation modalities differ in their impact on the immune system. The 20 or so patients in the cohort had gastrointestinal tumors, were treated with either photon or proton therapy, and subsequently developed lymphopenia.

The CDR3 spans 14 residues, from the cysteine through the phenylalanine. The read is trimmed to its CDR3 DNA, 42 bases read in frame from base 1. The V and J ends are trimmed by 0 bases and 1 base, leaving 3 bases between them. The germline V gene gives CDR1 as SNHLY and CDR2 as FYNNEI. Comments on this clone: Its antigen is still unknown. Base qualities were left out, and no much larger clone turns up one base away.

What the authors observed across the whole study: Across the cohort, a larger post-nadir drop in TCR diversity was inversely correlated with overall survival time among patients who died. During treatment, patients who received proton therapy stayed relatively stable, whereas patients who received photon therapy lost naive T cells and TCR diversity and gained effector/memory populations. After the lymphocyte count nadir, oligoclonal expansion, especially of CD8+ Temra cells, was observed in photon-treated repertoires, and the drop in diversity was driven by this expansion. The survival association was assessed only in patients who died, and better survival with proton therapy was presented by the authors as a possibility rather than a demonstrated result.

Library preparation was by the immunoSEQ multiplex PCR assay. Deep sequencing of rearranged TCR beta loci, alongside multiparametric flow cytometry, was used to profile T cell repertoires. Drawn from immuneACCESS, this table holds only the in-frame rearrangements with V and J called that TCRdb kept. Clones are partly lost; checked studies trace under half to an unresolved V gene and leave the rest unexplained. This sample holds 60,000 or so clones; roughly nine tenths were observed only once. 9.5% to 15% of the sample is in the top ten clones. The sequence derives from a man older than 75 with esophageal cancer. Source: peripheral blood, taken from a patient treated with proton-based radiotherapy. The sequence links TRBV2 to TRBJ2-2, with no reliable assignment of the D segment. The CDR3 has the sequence CASSEAENTGELFF. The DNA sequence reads TGTGCCAGCAGTGAAGCGGAGAACACCGGGGAGCTGTTTTTT.